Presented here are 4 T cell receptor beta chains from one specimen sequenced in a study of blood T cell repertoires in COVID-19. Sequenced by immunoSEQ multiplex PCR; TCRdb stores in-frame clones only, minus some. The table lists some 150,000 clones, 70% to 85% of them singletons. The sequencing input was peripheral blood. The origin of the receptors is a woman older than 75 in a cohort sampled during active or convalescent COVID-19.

The CDR3 loop reads CASSLAGLAGTDTQYF. CDR3 sequence (DNA): TGTGCCAGCAGCTTAGCGGGACTAGCGGGCACAGATACGCAGTATTTT. The V call is TRBV5-4, the J call TRBJ2-3; 11 nucleotides agree with TRBD2. The CDR3 totals 16 residues. Per the germline V gene, CDR1 is SGHNT and CDR2 is YYREEE (reference sequence). V trimming: 2 bases; J trimming: 1 base; junction bases outside the gene matches: 3. Full variable domain (outside the CDR3, taken from reference TRBV5-4 and TRBJ2-3): ETGVTQSPTHLIKTRGQQVTLRCSSQSGHNTVSWYQQALGQGPQFIFQYYREEENGRGNFPPRFSGLQFPNYSSELNVNALELDDSALYLCASSLAGLAGTDTQYFGPGTRLTVL.

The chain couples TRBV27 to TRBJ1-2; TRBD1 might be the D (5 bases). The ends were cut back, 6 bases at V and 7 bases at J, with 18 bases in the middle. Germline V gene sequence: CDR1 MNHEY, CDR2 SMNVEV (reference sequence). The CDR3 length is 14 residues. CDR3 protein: CASSQWGGGGGYTF. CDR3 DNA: TGTGCCAGCAGCCAATGGGGGGGTGGGGGTGGCTACACCTTC.

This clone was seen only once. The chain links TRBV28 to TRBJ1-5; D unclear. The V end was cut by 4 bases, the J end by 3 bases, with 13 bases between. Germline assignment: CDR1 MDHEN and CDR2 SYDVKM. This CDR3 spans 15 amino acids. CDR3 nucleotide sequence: TGTGCCAGCAGTTCCCACCGGAGGTCCAATCAGCCCCAGCATTTT. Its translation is CASSSHRRSNQPQHF.

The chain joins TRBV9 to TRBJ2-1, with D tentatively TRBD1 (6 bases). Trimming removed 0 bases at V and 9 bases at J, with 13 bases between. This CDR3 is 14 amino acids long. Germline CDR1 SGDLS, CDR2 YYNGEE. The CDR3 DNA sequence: TGTGCCAGCAGCGTAGACGACAGGTTGGGTGAGCAGTTCTTC. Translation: CASSVDDRLGEQFF.